The entry that follows covers one TCR beta chain sequence. These data originate in a study of T cell changes during pregnancy in multiple sclerosis. With 4 bases clipped from V and 0 bases from J, the junction kept 3 bases outside the gene matches. Germline CDR1 MNHEY, CDR2 SVGAGI. The CDR3 sequence is 15 residues long. The repertoire was sequenced with immunoSEQ multiplex PCR; TCRdb's copy has only in-frame clones and lacks some. The repertoire consists of about 22,000 clones, with roughly 90% occurring once and the leading ten covering approximately 0.68%. The source material was CD4+ T cells from peripheral blood mononuclear cells, sampled after pregnancy. This chain joins TRBV6-5 and TRBJ2-1, with 7 bases matching TRBD2. The receptor's source is a female donor in good health, enrolled as a control in a pregnancy study. CDR3 sequence reads: CASSSLAVSYNEQFF. The CDR3 DNA follows: TGTGCCAGCAGTTCTCTAGCGGTCTCCTACAATGAGCAGTTCTTC.